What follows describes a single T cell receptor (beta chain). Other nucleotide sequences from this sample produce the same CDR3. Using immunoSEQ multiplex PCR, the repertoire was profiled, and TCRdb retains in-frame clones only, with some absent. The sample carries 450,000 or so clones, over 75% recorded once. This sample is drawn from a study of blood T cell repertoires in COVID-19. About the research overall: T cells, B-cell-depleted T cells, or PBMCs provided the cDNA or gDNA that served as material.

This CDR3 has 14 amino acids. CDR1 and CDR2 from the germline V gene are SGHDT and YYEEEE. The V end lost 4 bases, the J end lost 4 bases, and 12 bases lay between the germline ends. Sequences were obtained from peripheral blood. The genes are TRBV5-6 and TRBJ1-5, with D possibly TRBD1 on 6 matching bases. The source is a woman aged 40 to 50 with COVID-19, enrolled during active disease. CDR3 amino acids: CASSLGQLNQPQHF. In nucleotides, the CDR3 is TGTGCCAGCAGCCTCGGACAGCTTAATCAGCCCCAGCATTTT.